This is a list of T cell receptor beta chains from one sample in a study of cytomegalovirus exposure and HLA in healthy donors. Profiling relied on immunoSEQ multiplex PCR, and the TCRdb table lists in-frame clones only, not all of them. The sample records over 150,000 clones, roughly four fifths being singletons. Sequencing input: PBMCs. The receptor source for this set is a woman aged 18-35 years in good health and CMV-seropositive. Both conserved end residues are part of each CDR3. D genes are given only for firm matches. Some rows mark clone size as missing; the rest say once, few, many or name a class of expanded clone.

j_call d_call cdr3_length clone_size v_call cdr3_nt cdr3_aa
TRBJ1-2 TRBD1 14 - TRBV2 TGTGCCAGCAGTGCGGACAGGGCTGGCTATGGCTACACCTTC CASSADRAGYGYTF
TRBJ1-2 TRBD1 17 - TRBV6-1 TGTGCCAGCAGTGATATAGATATCTCGGGACAGGGCAGAGGCTACACCTTC CASSDIDISGQGRGYTF
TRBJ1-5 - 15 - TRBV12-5 TGTGCTAGTGGTTTGGACTCAGGGTGGAATCAGCCCCAGCATTTT CASGLDSGWNQPQHF
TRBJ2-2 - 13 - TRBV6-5 TGTGCCAGCAGAACAACGAACACCGGGGAGCTGTTTTTT CASRTTNTGELFF
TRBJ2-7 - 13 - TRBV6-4 TGTGCCAGCAGTGTCGGTTGGGGCAACGAGCAGTACTTC CASSVGWGNEQYF
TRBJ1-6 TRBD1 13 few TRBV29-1 TGCAGCGCAGGGACAGGGGGTAATTCACCCCTCCACTTT CSAGTGGNSPLHF
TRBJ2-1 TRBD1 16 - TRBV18 TGTGCCAGCTCACCACCGGCAGGGGGTGAAACCCGGGAGCAGTTCTTC CASSPPAGGETREQFF
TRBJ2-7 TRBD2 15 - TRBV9 TGTGCCAGCAGCGAAGGGACTAGCGGGGCCTACGAGCAGTACTTC CASSEGTSGAYEQYF
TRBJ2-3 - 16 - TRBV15 TGTGCCACCAGCAGAAAACTAGCAGGAGCCCCAGATACGCAGTATTTT CATSRKLAGAPDTQYF
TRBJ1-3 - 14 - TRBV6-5 TGTGCCAGCACTTCCAGGGGCTCTGGAAACACCATATATTTT CASTSRGSGNTIYF
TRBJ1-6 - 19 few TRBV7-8 TGTGCCAGCAGCCGGGAGGCCGGAACAGCGAGCTCCTATAATTCACCCCTCCACTTT CASSREAGTASSYNSPLHF
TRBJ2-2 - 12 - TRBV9 TGTGCCAGCACAGGGAACACCGGGGAGCTGTTTTTT CASTGNTGELFF
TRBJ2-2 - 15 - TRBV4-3 TGCGCCAGCAGCCACACGACTAGAACTACCGGGGAGCTGTTTTTT CASSHTTRTTGELFF
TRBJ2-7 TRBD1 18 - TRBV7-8 TGTGCCAGCAGCTCAAGCGCCACACTCCGGGACAGGGCCTACGAGCAGTACTTC CASSSSATLRDRAYEQYF
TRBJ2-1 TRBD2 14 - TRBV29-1 TGCAGCGCCCGCGGGGGGGGCTCCTACAATGAGCAGTTCTTC CSARGGGSYNEQFF
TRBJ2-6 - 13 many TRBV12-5 TGTGCTAGTACTGACTCTGGGGCCAACGTCCTGACTTTC CASTDSGANVLTF
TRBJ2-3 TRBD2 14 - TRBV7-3 TGTGCCAGCAGCTTGAGCGGGGGCACAGATACGCAGTATTTT CASSLSGGTDTQYF
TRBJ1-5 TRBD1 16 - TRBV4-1 TGCGCCAGCAGCCAACCGGGACAGGGGGCTAATCAGCCCCAGCATTTT CASSQPGQGANQPQHF